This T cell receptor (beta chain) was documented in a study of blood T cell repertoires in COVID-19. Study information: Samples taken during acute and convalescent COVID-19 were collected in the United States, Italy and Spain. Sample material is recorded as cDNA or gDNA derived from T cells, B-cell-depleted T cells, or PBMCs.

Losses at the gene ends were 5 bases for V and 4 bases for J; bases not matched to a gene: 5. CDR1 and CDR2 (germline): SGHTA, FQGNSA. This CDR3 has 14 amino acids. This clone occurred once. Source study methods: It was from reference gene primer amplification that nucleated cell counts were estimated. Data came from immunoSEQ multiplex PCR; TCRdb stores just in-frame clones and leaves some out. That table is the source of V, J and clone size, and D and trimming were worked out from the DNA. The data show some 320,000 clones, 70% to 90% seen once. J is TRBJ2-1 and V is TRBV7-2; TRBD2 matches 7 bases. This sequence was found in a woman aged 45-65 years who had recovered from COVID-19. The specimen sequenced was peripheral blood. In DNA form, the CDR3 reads TGTGCCAGCAGCCCAGCGGGGAGTTACAATGAGCAGTTCTTC. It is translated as CASSPAGSYNEQFF. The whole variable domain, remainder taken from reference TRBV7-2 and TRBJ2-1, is GAGVSQSPSNKVTEKGKDVELRCDPISGHTALYWYRQSLGQGLEFLIYFQGNSAPDKSGLPSDRFSAERTGGSVSTLTIQRTQQEDSAVYLCASSPAGSYNEQFFGPGTRLTVL.